This TCR beta chain derives from a study of blood T cell repertoires in COVID-19. Trimming cost V 2 bases and J 0 bases, with 14 bases left between them. The CDR3 is 17 residues long. Germline V CDR1 and CDR2: SGHTA, FQGNSA. Methods used by the authors: By means of reference gene primer amplification, nucleated cell counts were estimated. Sequenced by immunoSEQ multiplex PCR; TCRdb stores in-frame clones only, minus some. The V and J calls and clone size come from that table; D and trimming were worked out from the DNA. Among 250,000 to 300,000 clones listed, around nine tenths were seen once. Participant-reported clinical history was the basis for cohort assignment.

The rearrangement uses TRBV7-2 and TRBJ1-3; TRBD1 is a possible D gene (5 bases). The sequence was collected from a woman in her forties or fifties who had been exposed to COVID-19. Sequenced sample: PBMCs or T cells enriched from blood (not recorded which). CDR3 residues: CASSLFAGRASGNTIYF. The DNA for the CDR3 is TGTGCCAGCAGCTTATTTGCAGGGAGGGCCTCTGGAAACACCATATATTTT.